Below, 27 T cell receptor beta chains from the same sample are listed, as sequenced in a study of T-cell memory formation after mild COVID-19. TCRdb fed the 5' RACE reads into MiXCR, producing one record per CDR3 protein. Among about 560,000 distinct CDR3 sequences listed, 17% were seen once. The sample comprised PBMCs or a T cell subset sorted from them (not recorded which). These receptors were taken from an adult woman who had mild COVID-19 (a few samples of this study predate the infection). Cell type and time point are not known.

V gene TRBV10-3 combines with J gene TRBJ2-2; 9 bases agree with TRBD2. The trim removed 3 bases at V and 1 base at J, leaving 3 bases unmatched. The CDR3 has 16 amino acids. CDR1 is ENHRY, CDR2 SYGVKD, per germline. The CDR3 is CAISELAGLNTGELFF. The CDR3 DNA reads as TGTGCCATCAGTGAACTAGCGGGCTTGAACACCGGGGAGCTGTTTTTT.

This clonotype was counted at least ten times. The chain has TRBV5-1 and TRBJ2-7, with D possibly matching TRBD1 (6 bases). Germline CDR1 and CDR2: SGHRS and YFSETQ. Trimming stripped 0 bases from V and 4 bases from J, with 14 bases between. This CDR3 is built from 15 residues. The CDR3 loop is CASSLEGQGLYEQYF. The CDR3 nucleotides read TGCGCCAGCAGCTTGGAAGGTCAGGGGCTTTACGAGCAGTACTTC.

This clonotype has just a few counts. Here the CDR3 reads CASSPELRAYGYTF. For the CDR3, the DNA is TGTGCCAGCAGCCCCGAATTGAGGGCATATGGCTACACCTTC. The genes are TRBV9 and TRBJ1-2; D gene ambiguous. The CDR3 length is 14 residues. CDR1 is SGDLS, CDR2 YYNGEE, per germline. V dropped 4 bases and J dropped 5 bases, with 15 bases sitting between them.

This clonotype was counted a few times. The V call is TRBV6-5, the J call TRBJ2-2, with 8 bases aligning to TRBD2. The CDR3 totals 16 residues. CDR1 and CDR2 from the germline V gene are MNHEY and SVGAGI. CDR3 loop: CATKRRGEINTGELFF. DNA of the CDR3: TGTGCTACCAAAAGGCGGGGGGAGATTAACACCGGGGAGCTGTTTTTT.

The chain couples TRBV12-3 or TRBV12-4 to TRBJ2-6; unclear D gene. V lost 8 bases and J lost 3, with 11 bases in between. The CDR3 spans 14 residues. The CDR3 reads CASGPGSGANVLTF. The CDR3 coding sequence is TGTGCCAGCGGCCCAGGAAGTGGGGCCAACGTCCTGACTTTC.

The chain links TRBV20-1 to TRBJ1-1; 9 bases map to TRBD1. V was pared by 7 bases and J by 4 bases, with 7 bases of the junction left unmatched. Germline CDR1 and CDR2: DFQATT and SNEGSKA (reference sequence). This CDR3 has 13 amino acids. CDR3 bases: TGCAGTGTTCCGGGACAGGGTAGCACTGAAGCTTTCTTT. As protein: CSVPGQGSTEAFF.

This clonotype has a handful of counts. This sequence joins TRBV7-2 and TRBJ1-1, with D hard to call. V lost 2 bases, J lost 4 bases, and 11 bases lay in between. The CDR3 extends over 14 amino acids. Germline values: CDR1 SGHTA, CDR2 FQGNSA. The CDR3 spells CASSLSAGSTEAFF. CDR3 sequence (DNA): TGTGCCAGCAGCTTATCGGCGGGAAGCACTGAAGCTTTCTTT.

The J gene is TRBJ1-4, the V gene TRBV9; D is undetermined. The germline V gene encodes CDR1 SGDLS and CDR2 YYNGEE. Trimming removed 1 base from V and 8 bases from J, with 9 bases in between. The CDR3 loop spans 13 amino acids. CDR3 loop: CASSVSVGEKLFF. The CDR3 nucleotides are TGTGCCAGCAGCGTAAGCGTTGGAGAAAAACTGTTTTTT.

V is TRBV27 and J is TRBJ2-2; possible D gene TRBD1, 6 bases. V shed 11 bases and J shed 4 bases, with 20 bases lying between them. The CDR3 is 15 residues long. The V gene's germline CDR1 is MNHEY and CDR2 SMNVEV (reference sequence). The CDR3 DNA reads TGTGCCTCCAACTATGGAGTAGGGGGCACCGGGGAGCTGTTTTTT. This gives the protein CASNYGVGGTGELFF.

The gene calls are TRBV5-1 and TRBJ2-7; weak D call: TRBD2 (5 bases). Trimming took 3 bases from V and 7 from J, leaving 11 bases between them. Germline lookup yields CDR1 SGHRS and CDR2 YFSETQ. The CDR3 runs to 12 residues. The CDR3 region is CASSWRTGEQYF. The CDR3 nucleotides are TGCGCCAGCAGCTGGAGGACGGGAGAGCAGTACTTC.

The chain has TRBV3-1 and TRBJ1-1; 9 bases are shared with TRBD1. The germline CDR1 and CDR2 sequences are LGHDT and YNNKEL (reference sequence). The CDR3 loop spans 16 amino acids. The trim removed 4 bases at V and 4 bases at J, leaving 10 bases unmatched. The CDR3 nucleotides read TGTGCCAGCAGCCCGCCGGACAGGGGTCAGGCCACTGAAGCTTTCTTT. Translating it yields CASSPPDRGQATEAFF.

The chain is built from TRBV6-2 or TRBV6-3 and TRBJ2-1; D gene uncertain. V lost 8 bases and J lost 1, with 9 bases in between. The germline V gene has CDR1 MNHEY and CDR2 SVGEGT. CDR3 length: 13 amino acids. The DNA of the CDR3 is TGTGCCAGCCGGGCAGGTTCCTACAATGAGCAGTTCTTC. Translated, it gives CASRAGSYNEQFF.

The rearrangement uses TRBV18 and TRBJ1-1; D unclear. V lost 0 bases to trimming and J lost 1 base, with 9 bases between them. This CDR3 is built from 15 residues. From germline, CDR1 is KGHSH and CDR2 LQKENI. Written as DNA, the CDR3 is TGTGCCAGCTCACCACCGAATACGGGGAACACTGAAGCTTTCTTT. This gives the protein CASSPPNTGNTEAFF.

The chain carries TRBV4-2 and TRBJ2-7; tentatively, D is TRBD2 (6 bases). Germline values: CDR1 LGHNA, CDR2 YNFKEQ. The CDR3 contains 15 residues. The V end lost 1 base, the J end lost 0 bases, and 10 bases lay between the germline ends. The CDR3 spells CASSQGGEPSYEQYF. The CDR3 region has the DNA TGTGCCAGCAGCCAAGGGGGGGAGCCCTCCTACGAGCAGTACTTC.

This clonotype was recorded a few times. The V and J genes are TRBV11-2 and TRBJ2-1, with 8 bases that match TRBD1. Trimming removed 4 bases from V and 5 bases from J; junction bases left unmatched: 7. The CDR3 extends over 15 amino acids. The germline V gene encodes CDR1 SGHAT and CDR2 FQNNGV. In DNA, the CDR3 is TGTGCCAGCAGCTCGAGTCACAGGGGGAACAATGAGCAGTTCTTC. This gives the protein CASSSSHRGNNEQFF.

The rearrangement links TRBV20-1 to TRBJ1-1; 8 nucleotides match TRBD1. This CDR3 is built from 11 residues. CDR1 is DFQATT and CDR2 is SNEGSKA in the germline V gene (reference sequence). Trimming took 6 bases from V and 6 from J; bases not matched to a gene: 3. CDR3 nucleotides: TGCAGTGCAACAGGGGGGGCTGAAGCTTTCTTT. Translation: CSATGGAEAFF.

This chain uses TRBV12-3 or TRBV12-4 with TRBJ1-5; maybe TRBD1 (6 bases). The CDR3 runs to 14 residues. V dropped 5 bases and J dropped 3 bases, with 11 bases sitting between them. CDR3 DNA: TGTGCCAGCAGTGGGGGCCGAGTCAATCAGCCCCAGCATTTT. Protein product: CASSGGRVNQPQHF.

This sequence joins TRBV5-1 and TRBJ2-7; TRBD1 matches at 9 bases. The V and J ends lost 4 bases and 1 base, in that order; junction bases with no gene match: 6. The germline V gene encodes CDR1 SGHRS and CDR2 YFSETQ. The CDR3 consists of 15 residues. Here the CDR3 DNA reads TGCGCCAGCAGCAATGACAGGGGGATTTCCTACGAGCAGTACTTC. Residues: CASSNDRGISYEQYF.

The chain links TRBV7-3 to TRBJ2-2; 7 nucleotides agree with TRBD2. The CDR3 contains 14 residues. The junction had 5 bases not matched to a gene; V was cut back by 4 bases and J by 6 bases. CDR1 is SGHTA, CDR2 FQGTGA, per germline. The CDR3 here is CASSSGTNAGELFF. DNA for the CDR3: TGTGCCAGCAGCTCCGGGACTAACGCCGGGGAGCTGTTTTTT. Filled out from reference TRBV7-3 and TRBJ2-2, the complete variable domain reads GAGVSQTPSNKVTEKGKYVELRCDPISGHTALYWYRQSLGQGPEFLIYFQGTGAADDSGLPNDRFFAVRPEGSVSTLKIQRTERGDSAVYLCASSSGTNAGELFFGEGSRLTVL.

This clonotype was seen many times. The chain is built from TRBV12-3 or TRBV12-4 and TRBJ1-2; D ambiguous. The CDR3 runs to 12 residues. The V gene lost 3 bases and the J gene lost 6 bases, with 8 bases spanning the gap. Written as DNA, the CDR3 is TGTGCCAGCAGTTTCGAGACTAATGGCTACACCTTC. Its protein product is CASSFETNGYTF.

There are a few counts of this clonotype. This rearrangement joins TRBV5-6 to TRBJ1-2, with no clear D. Germline loops: CDR1 SGHDT, CDR2 YYEEEE. The CDR3 has 14 amino acids. V was clipped by 0 bases and J by 4 bases, with 10 bases between them. The CDR3 DNA follows: TGTGCCAGCAGCTTGGGTAGAGGAGTCTATGGCTACACCTTC. As protein: CASSLGRGVYGYTF.

Ten or more counts support this clonotype. The chain is built from TRBV20-1 and TRBJ2-7; TRBD2 is a possible D gene (6 bases). Germline V gene sequence: CDR1 DFQATT, CDR2 SNEGSKA (reference sequence). Trimming left V 6 bases short and J 5 bases short, with 17 bases between. The CDR3 covers 13 residues. DNA for the CDR3: TGCAGTGCCGTACGGGGGAAAGGGGACGAGCAGTACTTC. Translation: CSAVRGKGDEQYF.

This clonotype was counted only a few times. The CDR3 nucleotides are TGTGCCAGCAGCGTAAGACTAGAGAGCACAGATACGCAGTATTTT. Translating it yields CASSVRLESTDTQYF. The chain is built from TRBV7-2 and TRBJ2-3; TRBD2 is a possible D gene (6 bases). V was pared by 5 bases and J by 0 bases, with 12 bases between. Germline V gene data show CDR1 as SGHTA and CDR2 as FQGNSA. The CDR3 has 15 residues.

This clonotype was counted only a few times. The rearrangement uses TRBV30 and TRBJ2-7, with a possible D match to TRBD1 (5 bases). The germline CDR1 and CDR2 sequences are GTSNPN and SVGIG (reference sequence). The CDR3 is made up of 13 amino acids. The V gene lost 4 bases and the J gene lost 2 bases, with 12 bases spanning the gap. CDR3 region: CAWTPGQPYEQYF. The CDR3 DNA sequence: TGTGCCTGGACCCCAGGGCAACCCTACGAGCAGTACTTC. The variable domain in full, with the rest retrieved from reference TRBV30 and TRBJ2-7, is SQTIHQWPATLVQPVGSPLSLECTVEGTSNPNLYWYRQAAGRGLQLLFYSVGIGQISSEVPQNLSASRPQDRQFILSSKKLLLSDSGFYLCAWTPGQPYEQYFGPGTRLTVT.

The gene calls are TRBV24-1 and TRBJ2-7; no clear D gene. The ends were cut back, 3 bases at V and 3 bases at J, with 8 bases in the middle. This CDR3 has 13 amino acids. Germline CDR1 KGHDR, CDR2 SFDVKD. The CDR3 here is CATSDPNLYEQYF. The CDR3 nucleotides read TGTGCCACCAGTGATCCGAACCTCTACGAGCAGTACTTC.

The chain is built from TRBV5-1 and TRBJ1-5; 8 bases fit TRBD1. Germline V gene lookup returns CDR1 SGHRS and CDR2 YFSETQ. This CDR3 has 16 residues. The V gene end was trimmed by 0 bases and the J gene end by 2 bases; junction bases not matched to a gene: 4. CDR3 in DNA: TGCGCCAGCAGCTTGGGGACAGGGCCAGGCAATCAGCCCCAGCATTTT. This encodes CASSLGTGPGNQPQHF.

The chain is built from TRBV24-1 and TRBJ1-2; 9 nucleotides agree with TRBD1. The CDR3 runs to 17 residues. Trimming removed 6 bases from V and 0 bases from J; junction bases left unmatched: 10. Germline CDR1 is KGHDR and CDR2 is SFDVKD. CDR3 loop: CATSKTGGAFANYGYTF. The CDR3 DNA is TGTGCCACCAGTAAAACAGGGGGCGCCTTCGCTAACTATGGCTACACCTTC.